This T cell receptor beta chain was profiled in a study of blood T cell repertoires in COVID-19. About the research overall: Donors in the United States, Italy and Spain gave samples during acute or convalescent COVID-19. In each case, the material was cDNA or gDNA derived from T cells, B-cell-depleted T cells, or PBMCs.

This clone was seen just once. Germline CDR1 reads MNHEY; CDR2 reads SVGAGI. The CDR3 covers 14 residues. V was clipped by 2 bases and J by 4 bases, with 9 bases between them. In the study's own analysis: Quantification of nucleated cells was approximated via reference gene primer amplification. This table comes from immunoSEQ multiplex PCR, and its TCRdb copy is limited to in-frame clones, with some not included. The V and J calls and the clone size are those of that table, but D and trimming were determined from the DNA. The repertoire holds around 100,000 clones, with approximately 89% as singletons.

This clonotype was sampled from a man between 50 and 59 years old with active COVID-19. What was sequenced was peripheral blood. The chain recombines TRBV6-5 with TRBJ1-3; D uncertain. The CDR3 protein is CASSYAQFGNTIYF. CDR3 coding DNA: TGTGCCAGCAGTTACGCCCAGTTCGGAAACACCATATATTTT.